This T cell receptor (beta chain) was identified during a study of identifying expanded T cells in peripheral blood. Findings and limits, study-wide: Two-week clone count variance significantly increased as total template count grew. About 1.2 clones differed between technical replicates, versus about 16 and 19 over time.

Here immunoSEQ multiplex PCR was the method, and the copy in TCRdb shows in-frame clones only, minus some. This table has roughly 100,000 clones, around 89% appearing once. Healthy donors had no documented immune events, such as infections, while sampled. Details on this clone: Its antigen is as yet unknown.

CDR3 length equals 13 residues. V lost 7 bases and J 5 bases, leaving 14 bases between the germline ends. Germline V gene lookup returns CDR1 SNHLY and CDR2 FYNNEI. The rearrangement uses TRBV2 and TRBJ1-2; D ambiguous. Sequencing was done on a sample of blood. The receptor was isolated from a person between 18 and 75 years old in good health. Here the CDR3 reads CASKKGLGYGYTF. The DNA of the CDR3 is TGTGCCAGCAAGAAGGGTTTAGGGTATGGCTACACCTTC. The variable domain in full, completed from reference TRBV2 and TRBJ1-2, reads EPEVTQTPSHQVTQMGQEVILRCVPISNHLYFYWYRQILGQKVEFLVSFYNNEISEKSEIFDDQFSVERPDGSNFTLKIRSTKLEDSAMYFCASKKGLGYGYTFGSGTRLTVV.